The next 10 T cell receptor beta chains were all read from a single sample in a study of T-cell memory formation after mild COVID-19. MiXCR, applied by TCRdb to the 5' RACE reads, yields one record per CDR3 protein. The table records 550,000 to 600,000 distinct CDR3 sequences, roughly a fifth of them present only once. The specimen sequenced was PBMCs or a T cell subset sorted from them (not recorded which). These receptors originate from an adult woman who had mild COVID-19 (a few samples of this study predate the infection). Cell type and time point are not known.

The V and J genes are TRBV7-9 and TRBJ1-2; 8 bases match TRBD1. The CDR3 covers 14 residues. Trimming took 7 bases from V and 1 from J; bases not matched to a gene: 5. CDR1 and CDR2 (germline): SEHNR, FQNEAQ (reference sequence). CDR3: CASIKTGDNYGYTF. The CDR3 nucleotides read TGTGCCAGCATCAAGACAGGGGATAACTATGGCTACACCTTC.

The chain joins TRBV24-1 to TRBJ2-1; TRBD1 is a possible D gene (6 bases). Germline-derived CDR1 and CDR2 are KGHDR and SFDVKD. V was trimmed by 4 bases and J by 10 bases, leaving 10 bases between them. The CDR3 is 12 amino acids. The CDR3 region is CATSERTVEQFF. The CDR3 nucleotides read TGTGCCACCAGTGAGAGGACAGTGGAGCAGTTCTTC.

This clonotype has just a few counts. This chain connects TRBV29-1 to TRBJ2-1, with D uncertain. Trimming shortened V by 1 base and J by 0 bases, and 4 bases separated the two germline ends. CDR1 is SQVTM, CDR2 ANQGSEA, per germline. This CDR3 has 13 amino acids. As DNA, the CDR3 is TGCAGCGTTGAAGTCAGCTCCTACAATGAGCAGTTCTTC. Amino acid sequence: CSVEVSSYNEQFF.

The J gene is TRBJ2-7, the V gene TRBV7-2; D possibly matches TRBD1 or TRBD2 (5 bases each). Between the trimmed V and J ends, which lost 3 bases and 5 bases, there was a span of 14 bases. CDR3 length: 14 residues. Looked up from germline, CDR1 is SGHTA and CDR2 is FQGNSA. The CDR3: CASSLGGGSHEQYF. Written as DNA, the CDR3 is TGTGCCAGCAGCTTGGGTGGGGGATCCCACGAGCAGTACTTC.

The chain has TRBV3-1 and TRBJ2-3, with 7 bases identical to TRBD2. Trimming cost V 5 bases and J 0 bases; bases outside gene matches: 2. The CDR3 runs to 14 residues. Germline-derived CDR1 and CDR2 are LGHDT and YNNKEL (reference sequence). The CDR3 sequence: CASSKRGSTDTQYF. The CDR3 bases are TGTGCCAGCAGCAAGCGGGGCAGCACAGATACGCAGTATTTT.

The rearrangement links TRBV29-1 to TRBJ1-4; D remains unclear. Germline V gene sequence: CDR1 SQVTM, CDR2 ANQGSEA. CDR3 length: 16 residues. V lost 0 bases to trimming and J lost 5 bases, with 16 bases between them. CDR3 loop: CSVEDLRGAGNEKLFF. CDR3 DNA: TGCAGCGTTGAAGATTTGCGGGGTGCGGGGAATGAAAAACTGTTTTTT.

The chain joins TRBV4-1 to TRBJ1-1; 9 bases align to TRBD1. Germline lookup yields CDR1 MGHRA and CDR2 YSYEKL. With 4 bases clipped from V and 0 bases from J, the junction kept 15 bases outside the gene matches. The CDR3 spans 19 residues. In DNA form, the CDR3 reads TGCGCCAGCAGCCTCTACTATAGGGGACAGGGTAAAATGAACACTGAAGCTTTCTTT. It is translated as CASSLYYRGQGKMNTEAFF.

V is TRBV20-1 and J is TRBJ2-1; no firm D call. CDR1 is DFQATT, CDR2 SNEGSKA, per germline (reference sequence). The germline V and J ends were trimmed by 0 bases and 4 bases, with 10 bases remaining between them. The CDR3 contains 14 residues. The CDR3 DNA is TGCAGTGCTAGAGACCTGGACCTATACAATGAGCAGTTCTTC. Its translation: CSARDLDLYNEQFF.

In its sample, this clonotype was seen a few times. The V gene is TRBV5-1, the J gene TRBJ1-1; D perhaps matches TRBD1 (6 bases). Trimming left V 2 bases short and J 1 base short, with 12 bases between. The CDR3 runs 15 residues. Germline V gene lookup returns CDR1 SGHRS and CDR2 YFSETQ. The CDR3: CASSFNAGANTEAFF. The DNA of the CDR3 is TGCGCCAGCAGCTTTAATGCAGGGGCGAACACTGAAGCTTTCTTT.

The chain couples TRBV4-2 to TRBJ2-1; the D is unclear. V gave up 0 bases and J gave up 1 base, with 10 bases separating them. CDR1 and CDR2 (germline): LGHNA, YNFKEQ. The CDR3 loop spans 16 amino acids. CDR3 coding DNA: TGTGCCAGCAGCCAAGATCGGAGTACGTCCTACAATGAGCAGTTCTTC. Its translation: CASSQDRSTSYNEQFF.